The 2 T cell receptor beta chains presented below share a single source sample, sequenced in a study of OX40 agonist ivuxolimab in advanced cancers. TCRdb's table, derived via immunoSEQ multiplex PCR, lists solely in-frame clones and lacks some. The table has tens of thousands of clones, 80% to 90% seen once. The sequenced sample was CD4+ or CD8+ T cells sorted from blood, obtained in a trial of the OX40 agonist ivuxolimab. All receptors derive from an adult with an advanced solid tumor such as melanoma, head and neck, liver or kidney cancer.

This CDR3 is CATSFGANVLTF. The CDR3 nucleotides are TGTGCCACCTCCTTCGGGGCCAACGTCCTGACTTTC. The gene calls are TRBV28 and TRBJ2-6; no definite D call. There are 12 residues in the CDR3. V lost 10 bases and J 4 bases, leaving 8 bases between the germline ends. Germline CDR1 reads MDHEN; CDR2 reads SYDVKM.

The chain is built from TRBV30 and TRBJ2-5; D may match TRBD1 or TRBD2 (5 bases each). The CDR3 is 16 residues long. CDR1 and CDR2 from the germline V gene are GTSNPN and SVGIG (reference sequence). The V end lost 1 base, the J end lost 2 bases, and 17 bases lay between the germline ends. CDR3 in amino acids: CAWSALGGIFQETQYF. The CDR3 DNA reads TGTGCCTGGAGTGCCCTTGGGGGTATCTTTCAAGAGACCCAGTACTTC.